This section outlines one T cell receptor (beta chain) sequence together with its context. This sample was included in a study of T cell changes during pregnancy in multiple sclerosis. TCRdb's table, derived via immunoSEQ multiplex PCR, lists solely in-frame clones and lacks some. The sample shows tens of thousands of clones, roughly 92% of them seen only once. Germline assignment: CDR1 KGHSH and CDR2 LQKENI. CDR3 length equals 16 residues. The V and J ends lost 4 bases and 9 bases, in that order; junction bases with no gene match: 13. This receptor was taken from a female donor with multiple sclerosis, enrolled in a pregnancy study. The sequences come from peripheral blood, collected in the second trimester of pregnancy. The chain links TRBV18 to TRBJ2-1; TRBD1 agrees at 9 bases. The DNA of the CDR3 is TGTGCCAGCTCACATATCTCGGGACAGGGAAGGACTGAGCAGTTCTTC. This codes for CASSHISGQGRTEQFF. The entire variable domain, with the rest obtained from reference TRBV18 and TRBJ2-1, is as follows: NAGVMQNPRHLVRRRGQEARLRCSPMKGHSHVYWYRQLPEEGLKFMVYLQKENIIDESGMPKERFSAEFPKEGPSILRIQQVVRGDSAAYFCASSHISGQGRTEQFFGPGTRLTVL.